This is a list of T cell receptor beta chains from one sample in a study of HIV-infected children after antiretroviral therapy interruption. TCRdb re-called the 3' RACE reads through MiXCR, storing one row per CDR3 protein. The sample has approximately 89,000 distinct CDR3 sequences, 5.5% to 8.5% seen once. The material sequenced was CD45RA+ CD4+ T cells from PBMCs, pooled from several time points, taken from a donor given antiretroviral therapy, either interrupted or continuous. The source of these receptors is a pool of human donors with HIV. CDR3s include the opening cysteine and the closing phenylalanine or tryptophan. Each record gives: V gene, D gene, J gene, clone size, CDR3 protein, CDR3 DNA. D genes are given only for firm matches. Size tells how often a clone was seen (once, few, many) or the class of an expanded clone, and some rows leave it out.

TRBV29-1	TRBD1	TRBJ1-1	many	CSVEDLVGTGDTEAFF	TGCAGCGTTGAAGATCTCGTTGGGACAGGGGACACTGAAGCTTTCTTT
TRBV19	TRBD2	TRBJ2-1	many	CASSKGLAGVISYNEQFF	TGTGCCAGTAGTAAGGGACTAGCGGGAGTTATATCCTACAATGAGCAGTTCTTC
TRBV6-2/TRBV6-3	-	TRBJ2-3	many	CASSYSSRSTDTQYF	TGTGCCAGCAGTTACTCGAGTCGAAGCACAGATACGCAGTATTTT
TRBV5-5	-	TRBJ2-7	-	CASSFLRPWDEQYF	TGTGCCAGCAGCTTTCTACGACCTTGGGACGAGCAGTACTTC
TRBV9	-	TRBJ1-3	many	CASRTGYSGNTIYF	TGTGCCAGCAGGACAGGCTACTCTGGAAACACCATATATTTT
TRBV7-2	-	TRBJ1-2	-	CASSQDPGRINIGYTF	TGCGCCAGCAGCCAAGATCCAGGGCGGATCAACATTGGCTACACCTTC
TRBV12-3/TRBV12-4	TRBD2	TRBJ2-3	many	CASSLQLKTSGRPDTQYF	TGTGCCAGCAGTCTGCAACTAAAGACTAGCGGGAGGCCAGATACGCAGTATTTT
TRBV20-1	-	TRBJ1-5	-	CSALRYSNQPQHF	TGCAGTGCCCTTAGGTATAGCAATCAGCCCCAGCATTTT
TRBV23-1	-	TRBJ1-1	many	CASSQGYGKKTEAFF	TGCGCCAGCAGTCAAGGTTACGGTAAAAAGACTGAAGCTTTCTTT
TRBV12-3/TRBV12-4	-	TRBJ1-6	many	CASSETQVNSYNSPLHF	TGTGCCAGCAGCGAGACACAGGTTAACTCCTATAATTCACCCCTCCACTTT
TRBV29-1	-	TRBJ1-3	many	CSVETGAIGNTIYF	TGCAGCGTTGAAACGGGGGCAATTGGAAACACCATATATTTT
TRBV10-3	-	TRBJ2-7	many	CAISESARREQYF	TGTGCCATCAGTGAGTCAGCCCGACGGGAGCAGTACTTC
TRBV5-1	-	TRBJ2-7	many	CASSTGPAYEQYF	TGCGCCAGCAGCACCGGACCAGCCTACGAGCAGTACTTC
TRBV6-1	-	TRBJ1-2	many	CASTFGPGNTYVYTF	TGTGCCAGCACTTTCGGACCAGGGAATACCTATGTCTACACCTTC
TRBV12-3/TRBV12-4	-	TRBJ2-4	many	CASSADLFAVPKNIQYF	TGTGCCAGCAGTGCCGACCTCTTCGCTGTCCCCAAAAACATTCAGTACTTC
TRBV5-4	-	TRBJ2-1	many	CASSSLKEGSSYNEQFF	TGTGCCAGCAGCTCACTCAAAGAGGGCAGCTCCTACAATGAGCAGTTCTTC
TRBV11-1	-	TRBJ2-1	many	CASSRARGQYNEQFF	TGTGCCAGCAGCCGAGCACGGGGGCAATACAATGAGCAGTTCTTC
TRBV12-3/TRBV12-4	TRBD1	TRBJ1-1	-	CASNQGGTNTEAFF	TGTGCCAGCAACCAGGGGGGGACGAACACTGAAGCTTTCTTT
TRBV4-1	TRBD2	TRBJ2-5	few	CASSQASGGPSETQYF	TGCGCCAGCAGCCAAGCTAGCGGGGGGCCCTCGGAGACCCAGTACTTC
TRBV2	TRBD2	TRBJ2-2	many	CASSSGIGELFF	TGTGCCAGCAGCAGCGGGATCGGGGAGCTGTTTTTT
TRBV6-1	-	TRBJ1-3	many	CASSETASRVANTIYF	TGTGCCAGCAGTGAAACGGCGAGCCGTGTCGCGAACACCATATATTTT
TRBV13	-	TRBJ2-3	many	CASSLVADTQYF	TGTGCCAGCAGCTTAGTAGCAGATACGCAGTATTTT
TRBV20-1	TRBD2	TRBJ2-7	many	CSASKRASGGEPLKQYF	TGCAGTGCTAGCAAAAGAGCTAGCGGGGGGGAACCTCTGAAGCAGTACTTC
TRBV12-3/TRBV12-4	TRBD1	TRBJ1-1	many	CASSSQGAGTEAFF	TGTGCCAGCAGTTCTCAGGGGGCGGGTACTGAAGCTTTCTTT
TRBV20-1	-	TRBJ1-2	medium-sized	CSARDRKDDGYTF	TGCAGTGCTAGAGATAGGAAGGACGATGGCTACACCTTC
TRBV20-1	TRBD1	TRBJ2-7	many	CSAPRQGATYEQYF	TGCAGTGCTCCAAGACAGGGGGCTACCTACGAGCAGTACTTC
TRBV2	-	TRBJ1-1	many	CASSGYREMNTEAFF	TGTGCCAGCAGTGGCTACAGGGAGATGAACACTGAAGCTTTCTTT
TRBV7-2	-	TRBJ1-2	many	CASSPGVGTGYTF	TGTGCCAGCAGCCCCGGCGTAGGGACGGGCTACACCTTC
TRBV20-1	TRBD2	TRBJ2-1	medium-sized	CSADIAGGVNEQFF	TGCAGTGCTGACATAGCGGGGGGGGTGAATGAGCAGTTCTTC
TRBV5-1	TRBD1	TRBJ2-1	-	CASTDRDGYNEQFF	TGCGCCAGCACCGACAGGGATGGTTACAATGAGCAGTTCTTC
TRBV5-1	TRBD2	TRBJ2-7	many	CASSFSIRGEYEQYF	TGCGCCAGCAGCTTTTCCATCCGGGGGGAATACGAGCAGTACTTC
TRBV2	TRBD1	TRBJ1-1	many	CASTMTGNWAEAFF	TGTGCCAGCACCATGACAGGGAATTGGGCTGAAGCTTTCTTT
TRBV20-1	-	TRBJ2-5	many	CSVHRQEETQYF	TGCAGTGTTCACAGACAGGAAGAGACCCAGTACTTC
TRBV19	-	TRBJ2-3	-	CASSEGWGEAPTDTQYF	TGTGCCAGTAGCGAGGGATGGGGTGAGGCCCCCACAGATACGCAGTATTTT
TRBV7-2	-	TRBJ1-5	many	CASSLVHREYSNQPQHF	TGTGCCAGCAGCTTAGTCCACAGAGAATATAGCAATCAGCCCCAGCATTTT
TRBV5-4	TRBD1	TRBJ1-1	many	CASSLPGTAATEAFF	TGTGCCAGCAGCCTCCCCGGGACAGCTGCGACTGAAGCTTTCTTT
TRBV14	-	TRBJ2-7	many	CASSLSRDHEQYF	TGTGCCAGCAGCCTATCCAGGGACCACGAGCAGTACTTC
TRBV20-1	-	TRBJ1-2	few	CSASAGASDYGYTF	TGCAGTGCTAGCGCAGGGGCAAGCGACTATGGCTACACCTTC
TRBV6-5	-	TRBJ2-5	many	CASSYSETQYF	TGTGCCAGCAGTTACTCAGAGACCCAGTACTTC
TRBV15	-	TRBJ2-7	many	CATSRGITYEQYF	TGTGCCACCAGCAGGGGAATCACCTACGAGCAGTACTTC
TRBV27	-	TRBJ2-7	many	CASSLGGGGSYEQYF	TGTGCCAGCAGTTTGGGCGGGGGCGGCTCCTACGAGCAGTACTTC
TRBV12-3/TRBV12-4	TRBD1	TRBJ2-6	many	CASSRGQGGTGANVLTF	TGTGCCAGCAGTAGGGGACAGGGTGGGACTGGGGCCAACGTCCTGACTTTC
TRBV7-9	-	TRBJ1-1	many	CASSLDPGTEAFF	TGTGCCAGCAGCTTAGATCCTGGGACTGAAGCTTTCTTT
TRBV30	TRBD2	TRBJ2-1	many	CAWSGPGLAGGNEQFF	TGTGCCTGGAGTGGCCCCGGACTAGCGGGAGGCAATGAGCAGTTCTTC
TRBV6-6	-	TRBJ2-5	few	CASSYIPASFPQQTQYF	TGTGCCAGCAGTTACATTCCGGCTAGCTTTCCACAACAGACCCAGTACTTC
TRBV12-3/TRBV12-4	TRBD1	TRBJ1-3	-	CASSPRQGSGNTIYF	TGTGCCAGCAGTCCCCGACAGGGTTCTGGAAACACCATATATTTT
TRBV2	-	TRBJ1-1	many	CASSSVSMMNTEAFF	TGTGCCAGCAGCTCCGTAAGCATGATGAACACTGAAGCTTTCTTT
TRBV20-1	TRBD2	TRBJ2-1	many	CSARSGLAGPNNEQFF	TGCAGTGCTAGATCCGGACTAGCGGGACCGAACAATGAGCAGTTCTTC
TRBV4-1	-	TRBJ2-3	many	CASSQEILSTDTQYF	TGCGCCAGCAGCCAAGAGATCCTTAGCACAGATACGCAGTATTTT
TRBV10-1	TRBD2	TRBJ2-1	few	CASSVGGGPFNEQFF	TGCGCCAGCAGTGTTGGCGGGGGGCCCTTCAATGAGCAGTTCTTC
TRBV10-3	-	TRBJ2-2	few	CASLTESSSGELFF	TGTGCCTCCTTAACGGAGAGTTCGAGCGGGGAGCTGTTTTTT
TRBV4-1	-	TRBJ2-7	many	CASSQDTGSISYEQYF	TGCGCCAGCAGCCAAGATACAGGGTCCATTTCCTACGAGCAGTACTTC
TRBV14	-	TRBJ2-4	-	CATSRLAKNIQYF	TGTGCCACTTCTCGACTAGCCAAAAACATTCAGTACTTC
TRBV6-6	-	TRBJ2-2	many	CATTFTPGTGELFF	TGTGCCACCACCTTTACCCCCGGCACCGGGGAGCTGTTTTTT
TRBV20-1	-	TRBJ2-7	-	CSAATGPSYEQYF	TGCAGTGCCGCTACGGGACCGTCCTACGAGCAGTACTTC
TRBV14	-	TRBJ2-1	many	CASSALETYNEQFF	TGTGCCAGCAGCGCGCTGGAAACCTACAATGAGCAGTTCTTC
TRBV5-1	-	TRBJ2-7	many	CASSSDYEQYF	TGCGCCAGCAGCTCCGACTACGAGCAGTACTTC